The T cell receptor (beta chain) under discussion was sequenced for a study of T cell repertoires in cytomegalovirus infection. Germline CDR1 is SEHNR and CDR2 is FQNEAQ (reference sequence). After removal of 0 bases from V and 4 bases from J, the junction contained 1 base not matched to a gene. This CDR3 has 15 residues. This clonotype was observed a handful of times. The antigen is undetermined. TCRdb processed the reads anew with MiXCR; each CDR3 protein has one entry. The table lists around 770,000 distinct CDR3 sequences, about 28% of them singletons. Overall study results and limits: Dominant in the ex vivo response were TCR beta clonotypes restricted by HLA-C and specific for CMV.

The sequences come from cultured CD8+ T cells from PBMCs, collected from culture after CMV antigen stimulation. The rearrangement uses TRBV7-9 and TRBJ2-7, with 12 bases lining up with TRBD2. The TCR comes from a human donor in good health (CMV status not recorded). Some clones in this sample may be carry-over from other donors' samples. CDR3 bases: TGTGCCAGCAGCTTAGCGGGGACTAGCGGGTACGAGCAGTACTTC. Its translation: CASSLAGTSGYEQYF.